The text below deals with one T cell receptor beta chain. This sample is part of a study of blood T cell repertoires in COVID-19. Study context: The United States, Italy and Spain supplied acute and convalescent COVID-19 samples. Nucleic acid was either cDNA or gDNA, and it came from T cells, B-cell-depleted T cells, or PBMCs.

Original analysis: Researchers report that nucleated cell counts were estimated from reference gene primer amplification. Produced via immunoSEQ multiplex PCR; TCRdb's table is partial and in-frame only. From that table come the V and J calls and clone size; the DNA was used to work out D and trimming. The sample shows 90,000 or so clones, roughly 88% of them seen only once. The specimen sequenced was peripheral blood. This sequence was found in a man older than 75 with acute or convalescent COVID-19.

This CDR3 reads CASSRTGDPYEQYF. The CDR3 DNA follows: TGTGCCAGCAGTAGGACAGGGGACCCCTACGAGCAGTACTTC. The gene calls are TRBV6-5 and TRBJ2-7; TRBD1 matches at 9 bases. The ends lost 5 bases at V and 2 bases at J; junction bases unmatched: 4. CDR1 MNHEY and CDR2 SVGAGI come from the germline V gene. The CDR3 is 14 residues long.